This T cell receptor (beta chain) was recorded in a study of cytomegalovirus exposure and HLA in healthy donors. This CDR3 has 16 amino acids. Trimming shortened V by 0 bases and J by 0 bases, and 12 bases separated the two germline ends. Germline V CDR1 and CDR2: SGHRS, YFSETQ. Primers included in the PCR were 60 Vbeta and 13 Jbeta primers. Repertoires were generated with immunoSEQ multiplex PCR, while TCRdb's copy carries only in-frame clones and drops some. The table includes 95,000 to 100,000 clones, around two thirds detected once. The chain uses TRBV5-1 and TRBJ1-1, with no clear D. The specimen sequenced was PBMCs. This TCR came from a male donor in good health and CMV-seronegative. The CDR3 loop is CASSLVGGSMNTEAFF. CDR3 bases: TGCGCCAGCAGCTTGGTTGGAGGGTCGATGAACACTGAAGCTTTCTTT. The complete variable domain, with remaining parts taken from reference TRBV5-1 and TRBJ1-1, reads KAGVTQTPRYLIKTRGQQVTLSCSPISGHRSVSWYQQTPGQGLQFLFEYFSETQRNKGNFPGRFSGRQFSNSRSEMNVSTLELGDSALYLCASSLVGGSMNTEAFFGQGTRLTVV.